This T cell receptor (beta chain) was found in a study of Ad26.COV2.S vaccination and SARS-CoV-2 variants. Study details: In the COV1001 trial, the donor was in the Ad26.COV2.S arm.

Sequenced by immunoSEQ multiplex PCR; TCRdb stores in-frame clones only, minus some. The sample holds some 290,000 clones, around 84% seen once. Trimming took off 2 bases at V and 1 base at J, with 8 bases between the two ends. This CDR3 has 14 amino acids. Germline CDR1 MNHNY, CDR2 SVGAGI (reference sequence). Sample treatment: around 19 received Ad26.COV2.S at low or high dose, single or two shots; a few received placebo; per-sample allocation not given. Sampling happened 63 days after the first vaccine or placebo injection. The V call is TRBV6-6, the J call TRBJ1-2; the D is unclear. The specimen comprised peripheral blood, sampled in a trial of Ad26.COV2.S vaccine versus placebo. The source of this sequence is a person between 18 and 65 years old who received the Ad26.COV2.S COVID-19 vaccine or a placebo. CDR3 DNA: TGTGCCAGCAGTTACAAGGGCATTAACTATGGCTACACCTTC. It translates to CASSYKGINYGYTF.